The T cell receptor beta chain described here comes from a study of PD-L1 blockade in urothelial cancer. In the study overall: Analysis of the blood was performed 3 weeks (second dose) and 6 weeks after treatment start.

A spike-in of synthetic TCR analog templates was added to each PCR. Generated by immunoSEQ multiplex PCR, the TCRdb table keeps only in-frame clones and is missing some. The table records roughly 110,000 clones, approximately 90% of them present only once. This clone is a singleton in its sample. One junction end does not reproduce the germline sequence, and a read error may be involved. Time point specified: peripheral blood 6 weeks after treatment start. Anywhere from 1 to 8 samples came from each patient, spanning pretreatment and on-treatment. Germline CDR1 is SSHAT and CDR2 is FNYEAQ (reference sequence). The CDR3 contains 15 residues.

V gene TRBV7-7 combines with J gene TRBJ2-2, with 9 bases fitting TRBD1. The source of this sequence is a man in his 60s with urothelial cancer. This sample comprised PBMCs, obtained around atezolizumab (anti-PD-L1) treatment. In DNA, the CDR3 is TGTGCTAGCAGCTTAGTACAGGGGGCGGACGGGGAGCTGTTTTTT. Encoded protein: CASSLVQGADGELFF.